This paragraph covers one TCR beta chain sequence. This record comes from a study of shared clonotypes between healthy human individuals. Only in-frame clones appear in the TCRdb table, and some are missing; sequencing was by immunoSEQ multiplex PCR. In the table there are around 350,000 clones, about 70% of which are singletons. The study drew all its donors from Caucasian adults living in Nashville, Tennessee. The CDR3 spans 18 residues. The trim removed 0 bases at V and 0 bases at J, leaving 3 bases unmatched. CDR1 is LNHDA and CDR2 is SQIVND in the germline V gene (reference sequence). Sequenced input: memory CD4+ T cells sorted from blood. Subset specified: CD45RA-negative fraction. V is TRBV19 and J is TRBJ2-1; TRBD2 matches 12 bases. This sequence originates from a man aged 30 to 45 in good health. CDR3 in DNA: TGTGCCAGTAGTATAGATCAGACTAGCGGGAGCTCCTACAATGAGCAGTTCTTC. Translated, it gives CASSIDQTSGSSYNEQFF.